Presented here are 24 T cell receptor beta chains from one specimen sequenced in a study of early T cells in non-severe SARS-CoV-2 infection. MiXCR was run by TCRdb on the 5' RACE reads, yielding one entry per CDR3 protein. The table shows 60,000 or so distinct CDR3 sequences, with roughly 13% occurring only once. The specimen was whole blood. The origin of the receptors is an adult who was a healthcare worker with PCR-confirmed SARS-CoV-2 infection or an uninfected control (not recorded which).

Many counts were recorded for this clonotype. This chain joins TRBV6-2 or TRBV6-3 and TRBJ2-7, with 13 bases lining up with TRBD2. Germline V lookup: CDR1 MNHEY, CDR2 SVGEGT. V dropped 3 bases and J dropped 2; count of bases not matched to a gene: 4. The CDR3 contains 16 residues. CDR3 region: CASSYKGLAGAYEQYF. The CDR3 DNA reads TGTGCCAGCAGTTATAAAGGACTAGCGGGGGCCTACGAGCAGTACTTC.

This clonotype was found many times. This chain uses TRBV29-1 with TRBJ2-7, with TRBD1 as a possible D gene (5 bases). The CDR3 totals 14 residues. V dropped 2 bases and J dropped 2 bases, with 13 bases sitting between them. Looked up from germline, CDR1 is SQVTM and CDR2 is ANQGSEA. The CDR3 sequence: CSVEKGSGTYEQYF. In nucleotides, the CDR3 is TGCAGCGTTGAAAAGGGGTCAGGGACCTACGAGCAGTACTTC.

V is TRBV5-4 and J is TRBJ2-2, with a possible D match to TRBD2 (5 bases). Trimming stripped 5 bases from V and 1 base from J, with 12 bases between. This CDR3 is built from 15 residues. The germline gives CDR1 SGHNT, CDR2 YYREEE (reference sequence). The CDR3 nucleotides are TGTGCCAGCAGACGGAATGGAGGGAACACCGGGGAGCTGTTTTTT. Amino acid sequence: CASRRNGGNTGELFF.

This clonotype has at least ten counts. V and J are TRBV6-1 and TRBJ2-1; TRBD2 might be the D (6 bases). This CDR3 is built from 18 residues. Trimming removed 6 bases from V and 3 bases from J, with 24 bases in between. Germline lookup yields CDR1 MNHNS and CDR2 SASEGT. The CDR3 loop reads CASRDLAAPSRFYNEQFF. The CDR3 DNA follows: TGTGCCAGCAGAGACTTAGCGGCCCCCAGTCGGTTCTACAATGAGCAGTTCTTC.

The chain uses TRBV6-5 and TRBJ2-4; 7 bases align to TRBD1. V was pared by 5 bases and J by 7 bases, with 23 bases of the junction left unmatched. Looked up from germline, CDR1 is MNHEY and CDR2 is SVGAGI. This CDR3 contains 19 residues. The CDR3 DNA sequence: TGTGCCAGCAGTCCCTGGGGGACAGCATCCTTCCTCGAGGGGAACATTCAGTACTTC. Amino acid sequence: CASSPWGTASFLEGNIQYF.

This clonotype was seen ten or more times. The rearrangement links TRBV27 to TRBJ2-2; D remains ambiguous. CDR3 length: 12 residues. Deletions cut 6 bases from V and 3 bases from J, with 5 bases between. In germline, CDR1 is MNHEY, CDR2 SMNVEV (reference sequence). The CDR3 nucleotides are TGTGCCAGCAGCCCACACACCGGGGAGCTGTTTTTT. Encoded protein: CASSPHTGELFF.

This clonotype was counted a few times. The V gene is TRBV7-9, the J gene TRBJ2-2; D may be TRBD2 (5 bases). In germline, CDR1 is SEHNR, CDR2 FQNEAQ (reference sequence). This CDR3 contains 15 residues. V was pared by 5 bases and J by 6 bases, with 16 bases between. The CDR3 sequence is CASSQRAGAAGELFF. The DNA of the CDR3 is TGTGCCAGCAGCCAGAGGGCAGGTGCGGCCGGGGAGCTGTTTTTT.

The V and J genes are TRBV14 and TRBJ2-5; the match to TRBD2 covers 9 bases. The CDR3 totals 17 residues. The germline V gene has CDR1 SGHDN and CDR2 FVKESK. The trim removed 3 bases at V and 4 bases at J, leaving 12 bases unmatched. The CDR3 here is CASSHPTSGRAPETQYF. DNA for the CDR3: TGTGCCAGCAGCCACCCGACTAGCGGTCGGGCCCCAGAGACCCAGTACTTC.

The chain is built from TRBV9 and TRBJ2-1; 13 nucleotides agree with TRBD2. CDR1 is SGDLS and CDR2 is YYNGEE in the germline V gene. The CDR3 contains 17 residues. The V gene end was trimmed by 0 bases and the J gene end by 7 bases; junction bases not matched to a gene: 7. CDR3 bases: TGTGCCAGCAGCGTAGGGGGGACTAGCGGGATTGAGAATGAGCAGTTCTTC. This sequence encodes CASSVGGTSGIENEQFF.

This clonotype was detected ten times or more. The rearrangement uses TRBV28 and TRBJ2-5, with TRBD1 matching 8 bases. Trimming removed 5 bases from V and 5 bases from J; junction bases left unmatched: 10. CDR1 and CDR2 (germline): MDHEN, SYDVKM. The CDR3 covers 15 residues. CDR3 nucleotides: TGTGCCAGCAGTCACCATACAGGGGGGAGTGAGACCCAGTACTTC. Amino acid sequence: CASSHHTGGSETQYF.

This clonotype was found a few times. The rearrangement links TRBV18 to TRBJ1-5; D unclear. CDR1 and CDR2 (germline): KGHSH, LQKENI. The CDR3 runs to 14 residues. V gave up 6 bases and J gave up 1 base, with 10 bases separating them. The DNA for the CDR3 is TGTGCCAGCTCGCTCCGGCAGAGCAATCAGCCCCAGCATTTT. It translates to CASSLRQSNQPQHF.

V usage is TRBV19 and J usage is TRBJ1-4; 7 nucleotides align to TRBD1. The germline CDR1 and CDR2 sequences are LNHDA and SQIVND (reference sequence). J gave up 2 bases and V 7 bases, and 16 bases lay outside the gene matches. The CDR3 is 18 amino acids. CDR3 DNA: TGTGCCAGTACCTCACAGGGGCGCACGGGTACGACTAATGAAAAACTGTTTTTT. This gives the protein CASTSQGRTGTTNEKLFF.

The sample holds a few counts of this clonotype. The V and J genes are TRBV29-1 and TRBJ1-4; weak D call: TRBD1 (5 bases). In germline, CDR1 is SQVTM, CDR2 ANQGSEA. Trimming removed 4 bases at V and 7 bases at J, with 10 bases between. The CDR3 is 12 residues long. Here the CDR3 reads CSVGGVSEKLFF. CDR3 in DNA: TGCAGCGTTGGAGGGGTTAGTGAAAAACTGTTTTTT.

As to this clonotype: This may stem from a read error, because a much larger clone lies one nucleotide away. The chain links TRBV4-1 to TRBJ2-7; weak D call: TRBD2 (6 bases). The CDR3 extends over 15 amino acids. Germline assignment: CDR1 MGHRA and CDR2 YSYEKL. The CDR3 spells CASRRAGSGRDERYF. The CDR3 DNA sequence: TGCGCCAGCAGAAGGGCAGGCTCGGGGCGGGACGAGCGGTACTTC.

This clonotype was counted a few times. The V call is TRBV11-2, the J call TRBJ2-3; 11 bases agree with TRBD2. CDR1 and CDR2 from the germline V gene are SGHAT and FQNNGV. This CDR3 has 14 amino acids. The ends lost 4 bases at V and 4 bases at J; junction bases unmatched: 1. The CDR3 sequence: CASSSSGGPDTQYF. DNA of the CDR3: TGTGCCAGCAGCTCTAGCGGGGGGCCAGATACGCAGTATTTT.

The J gene is TRBJ1-1, the V gene TRBV6-2 or TRBV6-3; D may be TRBD1 (6 bases). V was clipped by 2 bases and J by 8 bases, with 12 bases between them. Germline V gene sequence: CDR1 MNHEY, CDR2 SVGEGT. This CDR3 spans 13 amino acids. The CDR3 coding sequence is TGTGCCAGCAGTTACGTGTCGGGGGCCGAAGCTTTCTTT. Translation: CASSYVSGAEAFF.

This clonotype was counted a few times. The J gene is TRBJ1-5, the V gene TRBV7-9; D is perhaps TRBD1 (5 bases). The ends were cut back, 3 bases at V and 9 bases at J, with 6 bases in the middle. CDR1 and CDR2 from the germline V gene are SEHNR and FQNEAQ (reference sequence). The CDR3 contains 11 residues. The CDR3: CASSFGGPQHF. CDR3 DNA: TGTGCCAGCAGCTTCGGGGGGCCCCAGCATTTT.

This clonotype was found a few times. The chain carries TRBV27 and TRBJ2-5; D tentatively reads TRBD1 or TRBD2 (6 bases each). V lost 5 bases and J 5 bases, leaving 15 bases between the germline ends. The CDR3 spans 14 residues. The germline V gene encodes CDR1 MNHEY and CDR2 SMNVEV (reference sequence). The CDR3 bases are TGTGCCAGCAGTCCCTCGGGGGCGGAGGAGACCCAGTACTTC. As protein: CASSPSGAEETQYF.

This chain joins TRBV5-1 and TRBJ2-5, with D perhaps assigned TRBD1 or TRBD2 (5 bases each). Per germline, CDR1 SGHRS and CDR2 YFSETQ. The CDR3 has 14 amino acids. The V end was cut by 2 bases, the J end by 4 bases, with 12 bases between. CDR3 coding DNA: TGCGCCAGCAGCTTACGGGGCCAACGAGAGACCCAGTACTTC. This codes for CASSLRGQRETQYF.

V and J are TRBV4-1 and TRBJ2-3; TRBD2 aligns across 9 bases. The CDR3 consists of 16 residues. V dropped 0 bases and J dropped 6; count of bases not matched to a gene: 7. Germline-derived CDR1 and CDR2 are MGHRA and YSYEKL. The CDR3 region has the DNA TGCGCCAGCAGCCAAGATGTGGCGGGGGGGCCTGATACGCAGTATTTT. Protein sequence: CASSQDVAGGPDTQYF.

This clonotype was seen ten or more times. V usage is TRBV19 and J usage is TRBJ1-2; weak D call: TRBD1 (6 bases). The germline gives CDR1 LNHDA, CDR2 SQIVND (reference sequence). The CDR3 covers 16 residues. V lost 8 bases and J 2 bases, leaving 21 bases between the germline ends. CDR3 amino acids: CASGQLPGQTNYGYTF. DNA of the CDR3: TGTGCCAGTGGACAACTACCGGGACAAACAAACTATGGCTACACCTTC.

Comments on this clonotype: A much larger clone differs from this one at a single base, so this may be a read error. The chain carries TRBV11-2 and TRBJ2-7, with 8 bases identical to TRBD1. The CDR3 sequence is 13 residues long. V was clipped by 6 bases and J by 3 bases; unmatched bases: 4. The germline gives CDR1 SGHAT, CDR2 FQNNGV. In DNA form, the CDR3 reads TGTGCCAGCAGAGGACAGGGAATCTACGAGCAGTACTTC. Translated: CASRGQGIYEQYF. The variable domain in full, completed from reference TRBV11-2 and TRBJ2-7, reads EAGVAQSPRYKIIEKRQSVAFWCNPISGHATLYWYQQILGQGPKLLIQFQNNGVVDDSQLPKDRFSAERLKGVDSTLKIQPAKLEDSAVYLCASRGQGIYEQYFGPGTRLTVT.

This clonotype has a handful of counts. CDR3 loop: CASSIYSVSNQPQHF. The CDR3 coding sequence is TGTGCCAGTAGTATATATTCTGTTAGCAATCAGCCCCAGCATTTT. This chain links TRBV19 with TRBJ1-5; D is uncertain. Germline loops: CDR1 LNHDA, CDR2 SQIVND (reference sequence). CDR3 size: 15 residues. V gave up 2 bases and J gave up 0 bases, with 8 bases separating them.

By share of the sample, this clonotype is medium-sized. The chain joins TRBV7-6 to TRBJ2-1; D gene uncertain. V was trimmed by 3 bases and J by 2 bases, leaving 5 bases between them. From germline, CDR1 is SGHVS and CDR2 FNYEAQ. The CDR3 covers 13 residues. The CDR3 nucleotides read TGTGCCAGCAGCTTCGCCACCTACAATGAGCAGTTCTTC. It yields the protein CASSFATYNEQFF.